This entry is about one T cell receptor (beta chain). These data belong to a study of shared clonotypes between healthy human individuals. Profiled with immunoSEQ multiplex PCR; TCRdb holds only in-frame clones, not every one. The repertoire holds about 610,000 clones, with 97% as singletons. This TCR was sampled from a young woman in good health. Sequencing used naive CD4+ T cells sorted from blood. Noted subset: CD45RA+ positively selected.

CDR3 in DNA: TGTGCCAGCAGTCCCTTGACCAACACCGGGGAGCTGTTTTTT. Encoded protein: CASSPLTNTGELFF. The V and J genes are TRBV7-9 and TRBJ2-2; no reliable D call. There are 14 residues in the CDR3. The ends were cut back, 6 bases at V and 2 bases at J, with 10 bases in the middle. The germline V gene has CDR1 SEHNR and CDR2 FQNEAQ (reference sequence).